These T cell receptor beta chains were read from a single sample in a study of identical twins. TCRdb used MiXCR to reprocess the 5' RACE reads, holding one entry per CDR3 protein. In the table there are about 520,000 distinct CDR3 sequences, about 20% of which are singletons. These data were also reused for a study on T cells expressing NK-cell markers.

Material: CD4+ T cells sorted from blood. These receptors originate from a woman aged 18-29 years in good health. Both conserved end residues are part of each CDR3. A D gene is named only where the DNA matches it firmly. Rows may omit the clone size; those that give it use once, few, many or a size class.

TRBD1	TRBV5-1	TRBJ2-5	.	CASSLERQGKTQYF	TGCGCCAGCAGCTTGGAGCGACAGGGGAAGACCCAGTACTTC
.	TRBV4-1	TRBJ1-5	few	CASSQVRAGDQPQHF	TGCGCCAGCAGCCAAGTGAGGGCAGGAGATCAGCCCCAGCATTTT
.	TRBV19	TRBJ1-6	few	CASSIDIWSTEKYNSPLHF	TGTGCCAGTAGTATAGATATTTGGTCGACAGAGAAATATAATTCACCCCTCCACTTT
.	TRBV12-3/TRBV12-4	TRBJ2-2	once	CASKVTGKGAGELFF	TGTGCCAGCAAAGTCACAGGGAAGGGGGCCGGGGAGCTGTTTTTT
.	TRBV5-1	TRBJ2-2	.	CASSLMPRPNTGELFF	TGCGCCAGCAGCTTGATGCCACGACCGAACACCGGGGAGCTGTTTTTT
TRBD1	TRBV5-1	TRBJ2-1	few	CASSLDRGLHNEQFF	TGCGCCAGCAGCCTGGACAGGGGCTTACACAATGAGCAGTTCTTC
.	TRBV18	TRBJ2-7	.	CASSPISVYEQYF	TGTGCCAGCTCACCAATAAGCGTCTACGAGCAGTACTTC
TRBD2	TRBV7-2	TRBJ2-1	.	CASSAGLAGAGEQFF	TGTGCCAGCAGCGCGGGACTAGCGGGAGCAGGTGAGCAGTTCTTC
.	TRBV5-1	TRBJ2-2	few	CATHKGNTGELFF	TGCGCCACCCATAAGGGGAACACCGGGGAGCTGTTTTTT
.	TRBV9	TRBJ2-7	once	CASSVGLEDEQYF	TGTGCCAGCAGCGTAGGACTAGAGGACGAGCAGTACTTC
.	TRBV5-1	TRBJ1-1	.	CASSPAYRVDTEAFF	TGCGCCAGCAGCCCGGCCTACAGGGTTGACACTGAAGCTTTCTTT
.	TRBV7-2	TRBJ2-1	few	CASSLDALTEQFF	TGTGCCAGCAGCTTGGATGCCCTCACTGAGCAGTTCTTC
TRBD1	TRBV6-5	TRBJ1-6	few	CASSYSFQGVNSPLHF	TGTGCCAGCAGTTACTCTTTCCAGGGGGTAAATTCACCCCTCCACTTT
.	TRBV2	TRBJ1-1	.	CASSFDRQAFF	TGTGCCAGCAGTTTTGACAGACAAGCTTTCTTT